This record covers a single T cell receptor beta chain. Antigen: not known. Run at survey level, the immunoSEQ assay was version v3.0. Sequencing was performed with immunoSEQ multiplex PCR; in TCRdb, only in-frame clones are kept and a portion is missing. Here the sample spans some 40,000 clones, about 94% being singletons. Every participant with HIV received treatment in the United States. Trimming removed 2 bases from V and 0 bases from J; junction bases left unmatched: 2. The CDR3 has 14 amino acids. CDR1 and CDR2 (germline): SGDLS, YYNGEE. This entry is derived from a study of long-term antiretroviral therapy in people with HIV. Study findings and constraints: ART preceded a rise in diversity that nonetheless stayed lower than in transplant donor controls.

This clonotype was obtained from a man aged 25-45 years with HIV. J is TRBJ2-7 and V is TRBV9, with 7 bases identical to TRBD1. The material was unsorted PBMCs, obtained 9.2 years after starting antiretroviral therapy. CDR3: CASSVDRNSYEQYV. Written as DNA, the CDR3 is TGTGCCAGCAGCGTGGACAGGAACTCCTACGAGCAGTACGTC.